A selection of T cell receptor beta chains follows, all from one sample in a study of response to subunit inactivated influenza vaccine. MiXCR, applied by TCRdb to the RT-PCR reads, yields one record per CDR3 protein. The sample records approximately 500,000 distinct CDR3 sequences, roughly 23% being singletons. These sequences were also reported in another study, on T cells expressing NK-cell markers.

Material: CD4+ T cells sorted from PBMCs, obtained roughly 12 days after vaccination. The origin of the receptors is a man aged 45-65 years who received an inactivated influenza vaccine. Each CDR3 is given without its conserved first and last residue.

TRBV7-8,ASSRRGLYEQY
TRBV29-1,SVRGAGGELF
TRBV7-9,ASSSRGANTEAF
TRBV28,ASSPNGAGHGDTQY
TRBV12-3/TRBV12-4,ASSLGTSGGAYEQY
TRBV27,ASSFGTSAYSEQY
TRBV5-1,ASSLEGASSQPQH
TRBV20-1,SVRVAGTTDTQY
TRBV2,ASSVSGLGTQY
TRBV4-1,SSSQGPTGSTDTQY
TRBV7-2,ASSFRSLGNSPLH
TRBV11-1,ASSLAPAPRHTQY
TRBV10-1,ASSESHTRVSYEQY
TRBV11-2,ASSSQQGRGGPPGELF
TRBV7-9,ASSIAGARTEAF
TRBV4-3,ASSQDLLEKLF
TRBV28,ASSRRQGLAGVYNEQF
TRBV5-5,ASSFRDSYTEAF
TRBV5-1,ASSWDRELF
TRBV20-1,SARDLSYEQY
TRBV28,AILDRIGEQY
TRBV4-2,ASSQNGDGNEQF
TRBV4-1,ASSQAGVGEQF
TRBV3-1,ASSPPGEPYEQY
TRBV11-2,ASSHQTSGGYNEQF
TRBV20-1,SAQRGASAF